One and the same sample provided the 26 T cell receptor beta chains below, sequenced in a study of Graves' ophthalmopathy and Graves' hyperthyroidism. Amplification targeted the TCR beta CDR3 regions, with RNA transcripts as the source material. After a first-round RT-PCR with HTBI primers, a second-round multiplex PCR was run. Using its own MiXCR run on the multiplex PCR reads, TCRdb lists one record per CDR3 protein. Of about 390,000 distinct CDR3 sequences in the sample, approximately 15% were seen once. The specimen was peripheral blood. The receptors derive from a woman aged 18-30 years with stable Graves' hyperthyroidism.

This clonotype has at least ten counts. The J gene is TRBJ1-5, the V gene TRBV12-3 or TRBV12-4; no firm D call. The CDR3 contains 12 residues. V shed 3 bases and J shed 6 bases, with 6 bases lying between them. CDR3 in amino acids: CASSFMGQPQHF. The CDR3 DNA follows: TGTGCCAGCAGTTTTATGGGTCAGCCCCAGCATTTT.

This clonotype was found many times. The chain couples TRBV12-3 or TRBV12-4 to TRBJ1-2, with 8 bases that match TRBD1. CDR3 length equals 13 residues. Losses at the gene ends were 6 bases for V and 7 bases for J; bases not matched to a gene: 7. Written as DNA, the CDR3 is TGTGCCAGCAGCAGGGGGCGAGAGGGTGGCTACACCTTC. It encodes CASSRGREGGYTF.

The V and J genes are TRBV7-9 and TRBJ2-5; a possible D gene is TRBD1 (6 bases). V was trimmed by 1 base and J by 0 bases, leaving 12 bases between them. From germline, CDR1 is SEHNR and CDR2 FQNEAQ (reference sequence). The CDR3 is 16 residues long. The CDR3 coding sequence is TGTGCCAGCAGCTTAGTACAGGGCCCGTACCAAGAGACCCAGTACTTC. This translates into CASSLVQGPYQETQYF. The variable domain in full, completed from reference TRBV7-9 and TRBJ2-5, reads DTGVSQNPRHKITKRGQNVTFRCDPISEHNRLYWYRQTLGQGPEFLTYFQNEAQLEKSRLLSDRFSAERPKGSFSTLEIQRTEQGDSAMYLCASSLVQGPYQETQYFGPGTRLLVL.

This clonotype was counted ten times or more. The chain employs TRBV10-3 and TRBJ1-5; D is unresolved. Germline lookup yields CDR1 ENHRY and CDR2 SYGVKD. V lost 5 bases, J lost 4 bases, and 9 bases lay in between. The CDR3 totals 13 residues. The CDR3 sequence is CAISTAGNQPQHF. The CDR3 bases are TGTGCCATCAGTACAGCAGGTAATCAGCCCCAGCATTTT.

J is TRBJ2-4 and V is TRBV18; the match to TRBD1 covers 7 bases. V shed 3 bases, J shed 8 bases, and the junction held 4 bases outside the gene matches. CDR1 and CDR2 (germline): KGHSH, LQKENI. The CDR3 runs 13 residues. DNA for the CDR3: TGTGCCAGCTCACCCGGGACAGACGACATTCAGTACTTC. It codes for CASSPGTDDIQYF.

This clonotype was observed at least ten times. The rearrangement uses TRBV12-3 or TRBV12-4 and TRBJ1-5, with D possibly TRBD1 on 5 matching bases. The CDR3 loop spans 15 amino acids. V was clipped by 5 bases and J by 8 bases, with 19 bases between them. CDR3 DNA: TGTGCCAGCAGTCTTAAGGGGCCTGGCGGGGAGCCCCAGCATTTT. It yields the protein CASSLKGPGGEPQHF.

About this clonotype: At one of its ends the junction is not consistent with the germline gene, which may arise from a read error. This rearrangement joins TRBV6-1 to TRBJ2-2, with D perhaps matching TRBD1 (6 bases). Per the germline V gene, CDR1 is MNHNS and CDR2 is SASEGT. The CDR3 is made up of 14 amino acids. The CDR3 DNA reads TGTGCCAGCAGTCTCTTGGTCAGGGCAGGGGATCTGTTTTTT. Translating gives CASSLLVRAGDLFF.

This clonotype was recorded many times. J is TRBJ2-7 and V is TRBV15, with D tentatively TRBD1 or TRBD2 (5 bases each). Germline values: CDR1 LNHNV, CDR2 YYDKDF (reference sequence). The CDR3 covers 14 residues. Trimming stripped 4 bases from V and 6 bases from J, with 16 bases between. CDR3: CATSTRGFGAEQYF. In DNA, the CDR3 is TGTGCCACCAGCACGAGGGGATTCGGGGCCGAGCAGTACTTC.

This clonotype has a handful of counts. CDR3 nucleotides: TGCAGTGTCAGCGGAGGGCGCGAGCAGTACTTC. Translated: CSVSGGREQYF. The chain has TRBV20-1 and TRBJ2-7; TRBD2 might be the D (6 bases). The V end lost 7 bases, the J end lost 6 bases, and 13 bases lay between the germline ends. The CDR3 sequence is 11 residues long. Per the germline V gene, CDR1 is DFQATT and CDR2 is SNEGSKA (reference sequence).

This rearrangement joins TRBV14 to TRBJ2-2, with 7 nucleotides matching TRBD2. The CDR3 has 19 amino acids. Looked up from germline, CDR1 is SGHDN and CDR2 is FVKESK. Trimming removed 0 bases from V and 2 bases from J; junction bases left unmatched: 12. The CDR3 loop is CASSQDLPGLAVNTGELFF. DNA of the CDR3: TGTGCCAGCAGCCAAGATCTCCCAGGCCTAGCGGTTAACACCGGGGAGCTGTTTTTT.

As to this clonotype: Sequence at one end of the junction differs from germline and may be a read error. The V and J genes are TRBV5-1 and TRBJ2-2; TRBD1 agrees at 8 bases. Germline lookup yields CDR1 SGHRS and CDR2 YFSETQ. The CDR3 loop spans 17 amino acids. CDR3 DNA: TGCGCCAGCAGCAGGCGAGGACAGGGCTCTAACACCGGGGAGCTGTGTTTT. Translated: CASSRRGQGSNTGELCF.

On this clonotype: This likely comes from a read error, as the CDR3 has no conserved phenylalanine or tryptophan at its end. Because the CDR3's place on the DNA is in doubt, the DNA is left out and the CDR3 is given as listed by TCRdb. The chain uses TRBV20-1 and TRBJ1-1. Termini included, the CDR3 measures 14 amino acids. Germline CDR1 reads DFQATT; CDR2 reads SNEGSKA (reference sequence). CDR3 amino acids: CSASPPGWATEACL.

This clonotype showed up many times. The CDR3 loop is CASSEVDRNTIYF. In DNA, the CDR3 is TGTGCCAGCAGTGAAGTAGACCGAAACACCATATATTTT. The chain recombines TRBV6-1 with TRBJ1-3; D uncertain. Trimming left V 1 base short and J 5 bases short, with 6 bases between. CDR1 and CDR2 from the germline V gene are MNHNS and SASEGT. The CDR3 spans 13 residues.

The chain links TRBV25-1 to TRBJ1-1, with a possible D match to TRBD1 (5 bases). The CDR3 has 12 residues. V was cut by 3 bases and J by 5 bases, with 7 bases left in between. From germline, CDR1 is MGHDK and CDR2 SYGVNS. CDR3 amino acids: CASSDGGTEAFF. CDR3 in DNA: TGTGCCAGCAGTGACGGGGGGACTGAAGCTTTCTTT.

This clonotype was observed once. The chain joins TRBV6-5 to TRBJ1-5, with unresolved D. V was cut by 4 bases and J by 4 bases, with 8 bases left in between. The germline CDR1 and CDR2 sequences are MNHEY and SVGAGI. The CDR3 sequence is 13 residues long. CDR3 in amino acids: CASSSRENQPQHF. The CDR3 nucleotides are TGTGCCAGCAGTTCAAGGGAAAATCAGCCCCAGCATTTT.

This clonotype was observed at least ten times. This chain uses TRBV5-1 with TRBJ1-1; D not certain. V shed 4 bases and J shed 11 bases, with 21 bases lying between them. This CDR3 comprises 14 residues. Germline V CDR1 and CDR2: SGHRS, YFSETQ. In DNA, the CDR3 is TGCGCCAGCAGCCCCTCGGGAACCTTCGAAGGGGCTTTCTTT. Residues: CASSPSGTFEGAFF.

The chain employs TRBV5-1 and TRBJ1-1; possible D gene TRBD1, 6 bases. V shed 2 bases and J shed 0 bases, with 11 bases lying between them. The CDR3 is 15 residues long. In germline, CDR1 is SGHRS, CDR2 YFSETQ. The CDR3 sequence is CASSLQGGVNTEAFF. CDR3 bases: TGCGCCAGCAGCTTACAGGGAGGCGTGAACACTGAAGCTTTCTTT. Combining the CDR3 with reference TRBV5-1 and TRBJ1-1 gives the whole variable domain KAGVTQTPRYLIKTRGQQVTLSCSPISGHRSVSWYQQTPGQGLQFLFEYFSETQRNKGNFPGRFSGRQFSNSRSEMNVSTLELGDSALYLCASSLQGGVNTEAFFGQGTRLTVV.

Many counts were recorded for this clonotype. The chain joins TRBV7-2 to TRBJ2-5, with a weak D call TRBD2 (7 bases). The CDR3 length is 15 residues. CDR1 is SGHTA, CDR2 FQGNSA, per germline. Trimming stripped 4 bases from V and 4 bases from J, with 16 bases between. CDR3 protein: CASSSLRGGRETQYF. The CDR3 bases are TGTGCCAGCAGCTCCCTTAGGGGGGGGCGAGAGACCCAGTACTTC. The full variable domain, its missing parts supplied by reference TRBV7-2 and TRBJ2-5, is GAGVSQSPSNKVTEKGKDVELRCDPISGHTALYWYRQSLGQGLEFLIYFQGNSAPDKSGLPSDRFSAERTGGSVSTLTIQRTQQEDSAVYLCASSSLRGGRETQYFGPGTRLLVL.

There are many counts of this clonotype. This chain links TRBV6-1 with TRBJ1-2, with D uncertain. The CDR3 runs to 13 residues. CDR1 is MNHNS, CDR2 SASEGT, per germline. The ends were cut back, 7 bases at V and 1 base at J, with 10 bases in the middle. In DNA form, the CDR3 reads TGTGCCAGCACCGAGTTGGGTAACTATGGCTACACCTTC. This translates into CASTELGNYGYTF.

This clonotype was counted ten times or more. This chain links TRBV24-1 with TRBJ1-5, with 8 nucleotides matching TRBD1. The CDR3 has 15 amino acids. J lost 5 bases, V lost 4 bases, and 6 bases had no gene match. The germline gives CDR1 KGHDR, CDR2 SFDVKD. CDR3 bases: TGTGCCACCAGTGACCCCGGACAGGGTGATCAGCCCCAGCATTTT. Amino acids: CATSDPGQGDQPQHF.

This sequence joins TRBV3-1 and TRBJ1-2, with D uncertain. Trimming shortened V by 0 bases and J by 8 bases, and 10 bases separated the two germline ends. There are 13 residues in the CDR3. CDR1 and CDR2 (germline): LGHDT, YNNKEL (reference sequence). The CDR3, as DNA: TGTGCCAGCAGCCAAGATCGCGGTCGGGGCTACACCTTC. Protein: CASSQDRGRGYTF.

In this sample, this clonotype turned up many times. The chain carries TRBV7-2 and TRBJ2-5; tentatively, D is TRBD2 (6 bases). V was pared by 5 bases and J by 2 bases, with 12 bases between. The CDR3 is 14 amino acids. CDR1 is SGHTA, CDR2 FQGNSA, per germline. CDR3 region: CASSRLGTQETQYF. The CDR3 nucleotides read TGTGCCAGCAGCCGGCTGGGGACTCAAGAGACCCAGTACTTC.

The chain has TRBV20-1 and TRBJ2-7, with 10 positions matching TRBD1. With V trimmed by 6 bases and J by 3 bases, 5 bases remained unmatched. CDR3 length: 13 amino acids. Germline values: CDR1 DFQATT, CDR2 SNEGSKA (reference sequence). The CDR3 DNA is TGCAGTGCCAAGGACAGGGGGGACTACGAGCAGTACTTC. Protein product: CSAKDRGDYEQYF.

This clonotype was counted many times. V and J are TRBV7-2 and TRBJ1-1, with TRBD1 matching 10 bases. This CDR3 has 15 residues. V lost 5 bases and J lost 1; bases outside the gene matches: 4. Germline V gene lookup returns CDR1 SGHTA and CDR2 FQGNSA. CDR3: CASSQRTGGNTEAFF. The CDR3 nucleotides read TGTGCCAGCAGCCAGAGGACAGGGGGGAACACTGAAGCTTTCTTT.

V is TRBV7-8 and J is TRBJ1-3; D gene uncertain. The germline CDR1 and CDR2 sequences are SGHVS and FQNEAQ. Between the trimmed V and J ends, which lost 6 bases and 3 bases, there was a span of 18 bases. The CDR3 spans 16 residues. The CDR3 region has the DNA TGTGCCAGCAGGGAAAACCCCGGTTTAGTTGGAAACACCATATATTTT. Protein sequence: CASRENPGLVGNTIYF.

Many counts were recorded for this clonotype. This chain uses TRBV7-8 with TRBJ1-2, with D perhaps TRBD1 (6 bases). CDR3 length equals 15 residues. With 1 base removed from V and 3 bases from J, the gap between germline ends came to 12 bases. Looked up from germline, CDR1 is SGHVS and CDR2 is FQNEAQ. CDR3 nucleotide sequence: TGTGCCAGCAGCTTAGATGGGCAGGGGCACTATGGCTACACCTTC. Amino acids: CASSLDGQGHYGYTF. Based on the CDR3 plus reference TRBV7-8 and TRBJ1-2, the full variable domain is GAGVSQSPRYKVAKRGQDVALRCDPISGHVSLFWYQQALGQGPEFLTYFQNEAQLDKSGLPSDRFFAERPEGSVSTLKIQRTQQEDSAVYLCASSLDGQGHYGYTFGSGTRLTVV.